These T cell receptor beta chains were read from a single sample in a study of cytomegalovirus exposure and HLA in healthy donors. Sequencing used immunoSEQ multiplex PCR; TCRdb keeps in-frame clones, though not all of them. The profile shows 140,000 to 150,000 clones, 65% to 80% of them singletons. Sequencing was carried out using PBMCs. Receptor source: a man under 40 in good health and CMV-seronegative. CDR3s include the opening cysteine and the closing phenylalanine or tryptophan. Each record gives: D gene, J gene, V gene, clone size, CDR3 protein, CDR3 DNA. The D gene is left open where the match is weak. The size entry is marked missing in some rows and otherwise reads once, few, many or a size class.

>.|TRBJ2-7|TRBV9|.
CASSAPRAYEQYF
TGTGCCAGCAGCGCACCAAGAGCCTACGAGCAGTACTTC
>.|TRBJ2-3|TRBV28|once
CASTLWGGAITDTQYF
TGTGCCAGCACCCTATGGGGCGGGGCAATCACAGATACGCAGTATTTT
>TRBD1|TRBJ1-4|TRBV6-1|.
CASSLGTGGGGLFF
TGTGCCAGCAGTTTAGGGACAGGGGGCGGGGGACTGTTTTTT
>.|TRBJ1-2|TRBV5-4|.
CASSVDSNGYTF
TGTGCCAGCAGCGTAGACAGTAATGGCTACACCTTC
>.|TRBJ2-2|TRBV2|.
CASIAGRENTGELFF
TGTGCCAGCATAGCAGGCAGGGAGAACACCGGGGAGCTGTTTTTT
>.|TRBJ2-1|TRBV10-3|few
CAISESGGASSYNEQFF
TGTGCCATCAGTGAGTCAGGGGGGGCGAGCTCCTACAATGAGCAGTTCTTC
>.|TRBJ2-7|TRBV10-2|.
CASSSRARVYEQYF
TGCGCCAGCAGTTCCAGGGCCCGAGTATACGAGCAGTACTTC
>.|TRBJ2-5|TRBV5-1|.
CASSLERDTYGETQYF
TGCGCCAGCAGCTTGGAAAGGGACACTTACGGGGAGACCCAGTACTTC
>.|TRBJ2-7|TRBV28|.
CASSWGGRRNTVGQYF
TGTGCCAGCAGTTGGGGAGGTCGGCGTAATACAGTTGGGCAGTACTTC
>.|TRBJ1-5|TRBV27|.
CASRALAGWDQPQHF
TGTGCCAGCAGGGCTCTCGCGGGGTGGGATCAGCCCCAGCATTTT
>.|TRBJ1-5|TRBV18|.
CASSPAGGGSNQPQHF
TGTGCCAGCTCACCCGCGGGGGGCGGGAGCAATCAGCCCCAGCATTTT
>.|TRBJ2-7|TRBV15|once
CATSPRVADSYEQYF
TGTGCCACCAGCCCGAGGGTGGCAGATTCCTACGAGCAGTACTTC
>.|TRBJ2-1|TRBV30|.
CAWRASVNSYNEQFF
TGTGCCTGGAGAGCTAGCGTTAACTCCTACAATGAGCAGTTCTTC
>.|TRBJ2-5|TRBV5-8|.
CASSAGETQYF
TGTGCCAGCAGCGCGGGGGAGACCCAGTACTTC
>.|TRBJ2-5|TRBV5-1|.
CASSLSGFWETQYF
TGCGCCAGCAGCTTGAGCGGGTTTTGGGAGACCCAGTACTTC
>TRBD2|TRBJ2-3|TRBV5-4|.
CASSLFGGGVGNTQYF
TGTGCCAGCAGCTTGTTCGGTGGGGGGGTCGGGAATACGCAGTATTTT
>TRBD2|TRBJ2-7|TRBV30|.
CAWSPGLAADYEQYF
TGTGCCTGGAGTCCGGGACTAGCGGCCGACTACGAGCAGTACTTC
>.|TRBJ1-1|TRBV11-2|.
CASSKSRTANTEAFF
TGTGCCAGCAGCAAATCCCGGACAGCGAACACTGAAGCTTTCTTT
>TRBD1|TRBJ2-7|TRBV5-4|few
CASRRDRDYEQYF
TGTGCCAGCAGAAGGGACAGAGACTACGAGCAGTACTTC
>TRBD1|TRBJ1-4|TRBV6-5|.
CASSYSLTGVTEKLFF
TGTGCCAGCAGTTACAGCCTGACAGGGGTCACTGAAAAACTGTTTTTT
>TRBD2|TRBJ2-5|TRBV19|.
CASSMRTSGQETQYF
TGTGCCAGTAGTATGAGGACTAGCGGGCAAGAGACCCAGTACTTC
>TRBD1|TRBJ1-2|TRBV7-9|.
CASDQPLDRVMGYTF
TGTGCCAGCGACCAACCTTTGGACAGGGTTATGGGCTACACCTTC
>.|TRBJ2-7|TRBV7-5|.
CARSFGPGRPCMYEQYF
TGTGCCAGAAGCTTCGGTCCAGGCCGGCCCTGTATGTACGAGCAGTACTTC
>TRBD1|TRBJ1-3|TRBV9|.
CASSGSGTGSGNTIYF
TGTGCCAGCAGCGGTTCCGGGACAGGGTCCGGAAACACCATATATTTT
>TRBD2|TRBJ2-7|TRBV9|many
CASSVVDREGLDEQYF
TGTGCCAGCAGCGTAGTTGACCGGGAGGGCCTGGACGAGCAGTACTTC
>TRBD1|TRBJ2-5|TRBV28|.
CASRSPGQGRETQYF
TGTGCCAGCAGGAGTCCGGGACAGGGGAGGGAGACCCAGTACTTC
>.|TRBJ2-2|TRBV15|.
CATSPPRKTDTGELFF
TGTGCCACCAGCCCCCCGAGGAAAACCGACACCGGGGAGCTGTTTTTT
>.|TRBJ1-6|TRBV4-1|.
CASSRPGEINSPLHF
TGCGCCAGCAGCCGCCCAGGGGAAATAAATTCACCCCTCCACTTT
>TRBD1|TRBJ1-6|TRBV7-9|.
CASSITGVYNSPLHF
TGTGCCAGCAGCATCACAGGGGTCTATAATTCACCCCTCCACTTT
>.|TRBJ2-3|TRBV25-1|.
CASSETSASDTQYF
TGTGCCAGCAGTGAAACAAGCGCCTCAGATACGCAGTATTTT
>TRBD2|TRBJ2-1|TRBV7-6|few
CASSLGPSGGIYEQFF
TGTGCCAGCAGCTTAGGGCCTAGCGGGGGGATCTATGAGCAGTTCTTC
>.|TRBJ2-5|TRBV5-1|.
CASSLGSGSRGETQYF
TGCGCCAGCAGCTTGGGGTCAGGCTCCCGGGGAGAGACCCAGTACTTC
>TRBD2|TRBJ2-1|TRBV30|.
CAWTSGRGGSYNEQFF
TGTGCCTGGACTAGCGGGAGAGGGGGCTCCTACAATGAGCAGTTCTTC
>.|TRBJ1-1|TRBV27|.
CASSSRGGNTEAFF
TGTGCCAGCAGTTCCCGAGGGGGGAACACTGAAGCTTTCTTT
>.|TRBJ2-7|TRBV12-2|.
CASRLAEISEQYF
TGTGCAAGTCGCTTAGCGGAGATTTCCGAGCAGTACTTC
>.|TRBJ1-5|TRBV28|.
CASRLPGVRNQPQHF
TGTGCCAGCAGGCTTCCAGGGGTCCGCAATCAGCCCCAGCATTTT
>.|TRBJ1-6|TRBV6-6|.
CASSKQGVDSPLHF
TGTGCCAGCAGTAAACAGGGAGTCGATTCACCCCTCCACTTT
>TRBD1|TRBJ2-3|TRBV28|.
CASSPGRGREDTQYF
TGTGCCAGCAGTCCGGGCAGGGGGCGCGAAGATACGCAGTATTTT
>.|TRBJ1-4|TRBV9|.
CASSVEAGEDEKLFF
TGTGCCAGCAGCGTAGAGGCGGGAGAAGATGAAAAACTGTTTTTT
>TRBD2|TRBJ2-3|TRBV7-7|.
CASSLSGTSGADTQYF
TGTGCCAGCAGCCTCTCCGGGACTAGCGGCGCAGATACGCAGTATTTT
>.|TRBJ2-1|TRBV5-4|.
CASSLAQGEVRSVF
TGTGCCAGCAGCTTGGCTCAGGGTGAGGTTCGATCGGTCTTC
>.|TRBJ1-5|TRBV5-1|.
CASSFTGSGYSNQPQHF
TGCGCCAGCAGCTTTACAGGGTCGGGGTATAGCAATCAGCCCCAGCATTTT
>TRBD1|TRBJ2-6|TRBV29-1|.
CSVEEDRGEMSSGANVLTF
TGCAGCGTTGAAGAGGACAGGGGGGAGATGAGCTCTGGGGCCAACGTCCTGACTTTC
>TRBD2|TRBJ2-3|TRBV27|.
CASSWSGRFTDTQYF
TGTGCCAGCAGTTGGAGCGGGAGGTTCACAGATACGCAGTATTTT
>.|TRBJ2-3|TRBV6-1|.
CASSRRDTQYF
TGTGCCAGCAGTCGGAGGGATACGCAGTATTTT
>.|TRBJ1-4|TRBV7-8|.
CASSIIQGATNEKLFF
TGTGCCAGCAGCATCATACAGGGTGCAACTAATGAAAAACTGTTTTTT
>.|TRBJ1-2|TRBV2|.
CASSAGFIGYGHTF
TGTGCCAGCAGTGCGGGGTTCATCGGCTATGGCCACACCTTC